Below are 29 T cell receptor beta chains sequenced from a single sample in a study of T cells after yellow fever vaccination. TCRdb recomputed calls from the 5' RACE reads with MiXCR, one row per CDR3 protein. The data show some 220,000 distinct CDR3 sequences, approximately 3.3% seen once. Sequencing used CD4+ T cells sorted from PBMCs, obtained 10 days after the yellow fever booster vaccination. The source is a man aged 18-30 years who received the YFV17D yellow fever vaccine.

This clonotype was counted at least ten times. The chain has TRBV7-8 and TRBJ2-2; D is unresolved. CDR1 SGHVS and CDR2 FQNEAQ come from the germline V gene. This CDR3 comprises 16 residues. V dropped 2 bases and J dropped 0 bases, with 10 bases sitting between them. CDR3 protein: CASSLFGFPNTGELFF. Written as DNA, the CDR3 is TGTGCCAGCAGCTTATTTGGCTTTCCGAACACCGGGGAGCTGTTTTTT.

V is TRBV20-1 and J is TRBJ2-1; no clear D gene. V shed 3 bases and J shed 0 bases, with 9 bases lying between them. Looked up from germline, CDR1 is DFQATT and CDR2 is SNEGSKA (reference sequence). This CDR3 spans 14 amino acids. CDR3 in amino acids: CSASWVSSYNEQFF. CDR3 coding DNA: TGCAGTGCTAGCTGGGTCAGCTCCTACAATGAGCAGTTCTTC.

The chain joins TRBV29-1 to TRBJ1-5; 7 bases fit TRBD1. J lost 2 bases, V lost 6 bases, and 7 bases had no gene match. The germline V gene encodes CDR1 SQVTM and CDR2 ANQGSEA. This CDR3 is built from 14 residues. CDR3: CSVVAQGGNQPQHF. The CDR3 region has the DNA TGCAGCGTGGTGGCCCAGGGGGGCAATCAGCCCCAGCATTTT.

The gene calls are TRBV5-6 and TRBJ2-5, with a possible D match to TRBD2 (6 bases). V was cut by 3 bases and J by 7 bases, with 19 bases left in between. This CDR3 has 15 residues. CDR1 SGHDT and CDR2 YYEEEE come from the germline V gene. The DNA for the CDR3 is TGTGCCAGCAGCTCATCCGGGGGTTCTGCGGTGACCCAGTACTTC. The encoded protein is CASSSSGGSAVTQYF.

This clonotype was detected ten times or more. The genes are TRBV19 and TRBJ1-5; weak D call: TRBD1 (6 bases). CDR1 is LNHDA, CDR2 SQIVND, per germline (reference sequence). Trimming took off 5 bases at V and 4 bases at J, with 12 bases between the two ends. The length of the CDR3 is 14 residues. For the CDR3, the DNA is TGTGCCAGTAGTCGGGCAGGGGAAAATCAGCCCCAGCATTTT. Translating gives CASSRAGENQPQHF.

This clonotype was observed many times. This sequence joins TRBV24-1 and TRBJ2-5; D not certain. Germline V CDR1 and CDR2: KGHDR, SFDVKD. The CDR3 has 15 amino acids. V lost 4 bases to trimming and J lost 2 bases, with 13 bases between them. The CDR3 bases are TGTGCCACCAGTGACTTTGGACCGGCACAAGAGACCCAGTACTTC. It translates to CATSDFGPAQETQYF.

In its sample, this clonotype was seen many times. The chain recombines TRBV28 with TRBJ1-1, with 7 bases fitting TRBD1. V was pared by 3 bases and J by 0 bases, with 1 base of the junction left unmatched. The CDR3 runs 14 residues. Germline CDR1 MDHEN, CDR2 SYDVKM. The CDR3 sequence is CASSLRGLNTEAFF. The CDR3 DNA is TGTGCCAGCAGTTTGAGGGGGCTGAACACTGAAGCTTTCTTT.

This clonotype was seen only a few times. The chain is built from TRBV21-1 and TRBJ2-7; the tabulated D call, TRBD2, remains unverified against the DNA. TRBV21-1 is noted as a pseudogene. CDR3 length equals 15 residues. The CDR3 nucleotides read TGTGCCAGCAGCAAAGAGTATGCGGGTTCCTACGAGCAGTACTTC. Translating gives CASSKEYAGSYEQYF.

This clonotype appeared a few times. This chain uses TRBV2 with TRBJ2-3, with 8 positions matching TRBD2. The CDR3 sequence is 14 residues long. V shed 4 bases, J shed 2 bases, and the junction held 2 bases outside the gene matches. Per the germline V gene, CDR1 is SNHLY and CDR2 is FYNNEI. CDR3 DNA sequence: TGTGCCAGCAGTGTACTAGCGGACACAGATACGCAGTATTTT. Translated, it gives CASSVLADTDTQYF.

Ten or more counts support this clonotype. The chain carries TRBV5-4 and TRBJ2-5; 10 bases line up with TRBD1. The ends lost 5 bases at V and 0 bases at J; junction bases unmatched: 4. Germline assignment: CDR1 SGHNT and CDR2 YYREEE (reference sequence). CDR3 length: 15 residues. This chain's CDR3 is CASSRDRGYQETQYF. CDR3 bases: TGTGCCAGCAGTCGGGACAGGGGATACCAAGAGACCCAGTACTTC.

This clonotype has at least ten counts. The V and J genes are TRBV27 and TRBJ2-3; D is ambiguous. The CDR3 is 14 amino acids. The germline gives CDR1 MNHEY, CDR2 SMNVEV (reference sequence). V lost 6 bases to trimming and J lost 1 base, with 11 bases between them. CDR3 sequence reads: CASRRVDGTDTQYF. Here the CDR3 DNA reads TGTGCCAGCAGGCGCGTTGACGGCACAGATACGCAGTATTTT.

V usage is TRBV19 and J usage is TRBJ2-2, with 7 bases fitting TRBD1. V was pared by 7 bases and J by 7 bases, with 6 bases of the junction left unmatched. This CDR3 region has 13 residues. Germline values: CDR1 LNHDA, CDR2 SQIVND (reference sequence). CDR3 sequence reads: CASKRQGVGELFF. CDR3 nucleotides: TGTGCCAGTAAGCGACAGGGAGTCGGGGAGCTGTTTTTT.

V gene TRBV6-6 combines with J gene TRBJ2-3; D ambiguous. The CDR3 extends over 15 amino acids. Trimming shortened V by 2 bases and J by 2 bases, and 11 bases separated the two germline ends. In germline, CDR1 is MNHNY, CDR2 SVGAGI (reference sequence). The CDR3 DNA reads TGTGCCAGCAGTTACGGTCGACTCTACACAGATACGCAGTATTTT. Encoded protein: CASSYGRLYTDTQYF.

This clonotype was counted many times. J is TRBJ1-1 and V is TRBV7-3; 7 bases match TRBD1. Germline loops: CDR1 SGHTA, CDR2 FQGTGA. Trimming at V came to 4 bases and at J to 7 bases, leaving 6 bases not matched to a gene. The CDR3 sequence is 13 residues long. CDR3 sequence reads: CASSSDRDSEAFF. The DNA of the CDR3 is TGTGCCAGCAGCTCTGACCGGGACAGTGAAGCTTTCTTT.

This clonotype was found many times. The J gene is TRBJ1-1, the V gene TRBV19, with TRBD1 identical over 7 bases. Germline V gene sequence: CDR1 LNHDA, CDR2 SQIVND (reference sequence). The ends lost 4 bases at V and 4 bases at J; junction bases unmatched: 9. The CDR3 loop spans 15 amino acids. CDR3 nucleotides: TGTGCCAGTAGTACAACCCCAGGGGGGACCACTGAAGCTTTCTTT. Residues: CASSTTPGGTTEAFF. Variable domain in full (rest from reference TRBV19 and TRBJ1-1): DGGITQSPKYLFRKEGQNVTLSCEQNLNHDAMYWYRQDPGQGLRLIYYSQIVNDFQKGDIAEGYSVSREKKESFPLTVTSAQKNPTAFYLCASSTTPGGTTEAFFGQGTRLTVV.

The CDR3 DNA is TGCGCCAGCAATCTACAGGGCGTCGACAATGAGCAGTTCTTC. It specifies CASNLQGVDNEQFF. The chain is built from TRBV5-1 and TRBJ2-1; tentatively, D is TRBD1 (6 bases). CDR3 size: 14 residues. The germline gives CDR1 SGHRS, CDR2 YFSETQ. V shed 6 bases and J shed 5 bases, with 15 bases lying between them.

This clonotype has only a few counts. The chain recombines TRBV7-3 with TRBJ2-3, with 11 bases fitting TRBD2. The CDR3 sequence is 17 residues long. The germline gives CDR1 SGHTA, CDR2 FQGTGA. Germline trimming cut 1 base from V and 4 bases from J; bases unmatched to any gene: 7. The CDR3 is CASSLSPLAGVADTQYF. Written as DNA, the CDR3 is TGTGCCAGCAGCTTAAGCCCACTAGCGGGGGTCGCAGATACGCAGTATTTT.

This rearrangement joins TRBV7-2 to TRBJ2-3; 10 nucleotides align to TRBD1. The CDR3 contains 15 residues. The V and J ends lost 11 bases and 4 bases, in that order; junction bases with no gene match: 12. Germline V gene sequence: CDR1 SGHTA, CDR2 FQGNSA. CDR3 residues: CASLRDRGGPDTQYF. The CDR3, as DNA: TGTGCCTCATTGAGGGACAGGGGTGGCCCAGATACGCAGTATTTT.

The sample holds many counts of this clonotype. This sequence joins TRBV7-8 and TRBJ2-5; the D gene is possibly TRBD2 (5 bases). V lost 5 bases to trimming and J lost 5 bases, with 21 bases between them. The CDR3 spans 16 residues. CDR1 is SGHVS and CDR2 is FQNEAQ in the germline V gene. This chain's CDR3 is CASSPAPPASGETQYF. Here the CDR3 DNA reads TGTGCCAGCAGCCCTGCCCCGCCAGCGTCGGGGGAGACCCAGTACTTC.

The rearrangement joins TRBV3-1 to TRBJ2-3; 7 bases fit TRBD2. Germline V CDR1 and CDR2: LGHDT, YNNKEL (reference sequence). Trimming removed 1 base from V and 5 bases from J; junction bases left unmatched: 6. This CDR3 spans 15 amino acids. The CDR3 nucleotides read TGTGCCAGCAGCCAAGTTGGGGGGGGTCGAGATACGCAGTATTTT. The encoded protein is CASSQVGGGRDTQYF.

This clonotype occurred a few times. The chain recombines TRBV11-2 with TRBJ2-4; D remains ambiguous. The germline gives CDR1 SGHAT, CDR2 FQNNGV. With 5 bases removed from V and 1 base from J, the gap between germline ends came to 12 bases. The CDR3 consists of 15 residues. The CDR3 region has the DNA TGTGCCAGCAGCCCCGGTGCGAGGGCCAAAAACATTCAGTACTTC. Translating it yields CASSPGARAKNIQYF. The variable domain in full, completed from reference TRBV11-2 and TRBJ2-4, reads EAGVAQSPRYKIIEKRQSVAFWCNPISGHATLYWYQQILGQGPKLLIQFQNNGVVDDSQLPKDRFSAERLKGVDSTLKIQPAKLEDSAVYLCASSPGARAKNIQYFGAGTRLSVL.

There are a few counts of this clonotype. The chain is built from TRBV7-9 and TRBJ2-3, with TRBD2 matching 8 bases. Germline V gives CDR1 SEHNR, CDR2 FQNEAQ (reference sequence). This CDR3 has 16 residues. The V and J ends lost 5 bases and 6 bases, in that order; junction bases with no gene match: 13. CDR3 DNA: TGTGCCAGCAGCCCACGCGGTAGCGGGACACGTGATACGCAGTATTTT. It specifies CASSPRGSGTRDTQYF.

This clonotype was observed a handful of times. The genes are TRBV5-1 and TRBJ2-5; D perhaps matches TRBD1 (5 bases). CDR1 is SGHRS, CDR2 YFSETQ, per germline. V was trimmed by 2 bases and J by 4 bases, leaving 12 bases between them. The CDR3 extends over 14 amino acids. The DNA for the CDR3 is TGCGCCAGCAGCTTAGGGGTGACGAGAGAGACCCAGTACTTC. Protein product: CASSLGVTRETQYF.

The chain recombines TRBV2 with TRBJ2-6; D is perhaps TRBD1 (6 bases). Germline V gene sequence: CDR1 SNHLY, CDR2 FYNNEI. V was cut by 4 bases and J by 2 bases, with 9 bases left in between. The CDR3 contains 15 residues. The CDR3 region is CASSVEGAGANVLTF. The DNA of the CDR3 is TGTGCCAGCAGTGTAGAGGGGGCTGGGGCCAACGTCCTGACTTTC.

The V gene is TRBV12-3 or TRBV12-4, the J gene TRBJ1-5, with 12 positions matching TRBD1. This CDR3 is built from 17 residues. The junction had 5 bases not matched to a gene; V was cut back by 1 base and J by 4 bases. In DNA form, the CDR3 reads TGTGCCAGCAGTTTAGGGGGACAGGGGGCGATTAATCAGCCCCAGCATTTT. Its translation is CASSLGGQGAINQPQHF.

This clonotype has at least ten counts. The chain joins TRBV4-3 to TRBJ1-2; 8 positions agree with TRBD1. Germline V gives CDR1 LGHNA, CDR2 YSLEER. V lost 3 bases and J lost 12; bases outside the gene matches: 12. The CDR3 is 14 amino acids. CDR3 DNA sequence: TGCGCCAGCAGCCAGTCGACAGGGGCCCCTCCTCACACCTTC. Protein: CASSQSTGAPPHTF.

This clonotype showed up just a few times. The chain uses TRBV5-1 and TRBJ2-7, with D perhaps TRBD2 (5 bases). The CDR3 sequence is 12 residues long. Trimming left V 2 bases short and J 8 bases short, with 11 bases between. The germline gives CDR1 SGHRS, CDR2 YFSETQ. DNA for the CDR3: TGCGCCAGCAGCTTAGACCGGACTCAGCAGTACTTC. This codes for CASSLDRTQQYF.

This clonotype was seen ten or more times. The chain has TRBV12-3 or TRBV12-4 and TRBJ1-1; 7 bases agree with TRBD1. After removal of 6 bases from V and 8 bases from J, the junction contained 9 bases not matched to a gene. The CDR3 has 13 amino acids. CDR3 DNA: TGTGCCAGCAGCCTGGACAGGACGACCGAAGCTTTCTTT. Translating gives CASSLDRTTEAFF.

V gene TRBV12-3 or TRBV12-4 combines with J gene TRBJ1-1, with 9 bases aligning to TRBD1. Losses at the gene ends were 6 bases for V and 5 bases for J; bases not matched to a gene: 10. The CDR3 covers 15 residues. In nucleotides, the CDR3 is TGTGCCAGCAGATTATGGACAGGGGCCGAAACTGAAGCTTTCTTT. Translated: CASRLWTGAETEAFF.